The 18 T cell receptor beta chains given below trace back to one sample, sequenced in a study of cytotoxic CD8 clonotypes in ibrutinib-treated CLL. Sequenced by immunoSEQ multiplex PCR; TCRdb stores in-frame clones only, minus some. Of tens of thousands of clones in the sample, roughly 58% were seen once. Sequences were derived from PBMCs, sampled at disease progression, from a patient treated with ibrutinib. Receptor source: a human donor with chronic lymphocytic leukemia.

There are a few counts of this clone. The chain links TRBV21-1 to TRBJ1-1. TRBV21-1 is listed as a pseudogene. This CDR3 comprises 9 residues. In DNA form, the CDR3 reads TGTGCCAGCACCCGTCGCGGTTTCTTT. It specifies CASTRRGFF.

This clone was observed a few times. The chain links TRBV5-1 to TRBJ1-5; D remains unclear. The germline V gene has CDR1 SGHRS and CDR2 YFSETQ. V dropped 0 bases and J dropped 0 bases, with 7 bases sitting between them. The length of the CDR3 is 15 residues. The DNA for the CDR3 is TGCGCCAGCAGCTTGGGAGGCAATAGCAATCAGCCCCAGCATTTT. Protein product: CASSLGGNSNQPQHF.

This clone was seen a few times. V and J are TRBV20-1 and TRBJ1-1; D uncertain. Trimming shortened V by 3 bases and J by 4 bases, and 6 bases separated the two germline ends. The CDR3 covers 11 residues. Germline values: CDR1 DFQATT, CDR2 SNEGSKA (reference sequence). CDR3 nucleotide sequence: TGCAGTGCTAGCTCGGTCACTGAAGCTTTCTTT. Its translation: CSASSVTEAFF.

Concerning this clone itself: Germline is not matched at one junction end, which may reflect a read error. Written as DNA, the CDR3 is TGTGCCTGGAAACTGCAGGCCCAGTCCTACAATTCACCCCTCCACTTT. This translates into CAWKLQAQSYNSPLHF. This chain joins TRBV30 and TRBJ1-6, with D uncertain. CDR3 size: 16 residues. Germline CDR1 is GTSNPN and CDR2 is SVGIG (reference sequence).

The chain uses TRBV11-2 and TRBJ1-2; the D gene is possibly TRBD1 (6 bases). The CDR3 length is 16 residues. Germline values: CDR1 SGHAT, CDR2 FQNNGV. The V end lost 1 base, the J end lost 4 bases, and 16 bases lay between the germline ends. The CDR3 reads CASSLAAGQGGYGYTF. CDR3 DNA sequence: TGTGCCAGCAGCTTAGCGGCAGGTCAAGGGGGCTATGGCTACACCTTC.

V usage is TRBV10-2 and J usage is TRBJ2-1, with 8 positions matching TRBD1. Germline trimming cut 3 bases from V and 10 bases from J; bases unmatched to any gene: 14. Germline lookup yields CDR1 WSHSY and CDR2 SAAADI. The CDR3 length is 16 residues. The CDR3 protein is CASSEPGQGNEDEQFF. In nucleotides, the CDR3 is TGCGCCAGCAGTGAACCCGGACAGGGTAATGAGGACGAGCAGTTCTTC.

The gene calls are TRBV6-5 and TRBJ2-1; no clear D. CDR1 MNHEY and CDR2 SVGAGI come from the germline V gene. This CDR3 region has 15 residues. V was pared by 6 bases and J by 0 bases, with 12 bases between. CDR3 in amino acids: CASRPFASSYNEQFF. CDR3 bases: TGTGCCAGCAGACCCTTCGCAAGCTCCTACAATGAGCAGTTCTTC.

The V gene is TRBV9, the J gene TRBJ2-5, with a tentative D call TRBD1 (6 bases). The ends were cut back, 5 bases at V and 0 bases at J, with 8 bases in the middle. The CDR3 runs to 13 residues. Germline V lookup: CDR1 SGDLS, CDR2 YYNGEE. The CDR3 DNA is TGTGCCAGCAGTGGACAGTACCAAGAGACCCAGTACTTC. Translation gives CASSGQYQETQYF.

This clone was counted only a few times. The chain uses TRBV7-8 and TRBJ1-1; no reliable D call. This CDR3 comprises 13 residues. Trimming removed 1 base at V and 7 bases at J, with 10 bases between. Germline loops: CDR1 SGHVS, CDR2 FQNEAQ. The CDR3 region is CASSLVMGNEAFF. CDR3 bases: TGTGCCAGCAGCTTAGTTATGGGAAATGAAGCTTTCTTT.

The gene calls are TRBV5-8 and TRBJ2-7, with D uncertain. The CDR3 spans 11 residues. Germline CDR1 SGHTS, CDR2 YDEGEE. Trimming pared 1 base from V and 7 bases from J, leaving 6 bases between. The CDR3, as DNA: TGTGCCAGCAGCTTGAGATGGGAGCAGTACTTC. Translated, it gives CASSLRWEQYF.

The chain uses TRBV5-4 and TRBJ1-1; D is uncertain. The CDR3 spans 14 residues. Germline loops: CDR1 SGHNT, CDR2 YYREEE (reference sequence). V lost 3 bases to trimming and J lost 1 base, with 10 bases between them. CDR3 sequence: CASSSLTTNTEAFF. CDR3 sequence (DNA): TGTGCCAGCAGCTCACTAACAACGAACACTGAAGCTTTCTTT.

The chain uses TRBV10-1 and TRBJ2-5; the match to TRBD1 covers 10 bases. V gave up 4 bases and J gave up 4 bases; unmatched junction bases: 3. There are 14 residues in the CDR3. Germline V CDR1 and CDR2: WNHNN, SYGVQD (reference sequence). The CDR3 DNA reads TGCGCCAGCAGTGGGAGGACAGGGGGAGAGACCCAGTACTTC. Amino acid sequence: CASSGRTGGETQYF.

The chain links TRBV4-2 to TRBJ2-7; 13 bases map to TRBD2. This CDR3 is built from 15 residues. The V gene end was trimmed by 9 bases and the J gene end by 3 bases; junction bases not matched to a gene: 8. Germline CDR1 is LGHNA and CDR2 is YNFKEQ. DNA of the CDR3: TGTGCCAGTGGACTAGCGGGAGACGCTTACTACGAGCAGTACTTC. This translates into CASGLAGDAYYEQYF.

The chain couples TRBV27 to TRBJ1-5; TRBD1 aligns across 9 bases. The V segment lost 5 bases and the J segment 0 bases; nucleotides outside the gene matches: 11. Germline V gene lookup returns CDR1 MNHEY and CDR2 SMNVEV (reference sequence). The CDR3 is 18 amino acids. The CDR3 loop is CASSKTGQGLYSNQPQHF. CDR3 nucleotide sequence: TGTGCCAGCAGTAAAACGGGACAGGGCCTATATAGCAATCAGCCCCAGCATTTT.

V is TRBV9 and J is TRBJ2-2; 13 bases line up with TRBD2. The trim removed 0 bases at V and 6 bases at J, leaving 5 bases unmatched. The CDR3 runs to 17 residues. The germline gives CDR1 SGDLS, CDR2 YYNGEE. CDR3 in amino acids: CASSVATSGRAPGELFF. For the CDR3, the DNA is TGTGCCAGCAGCGTAGCCACTAGCGGGAGGGCCCCCGGGGAGCTGTTTTTT.

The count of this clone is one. CDR3 loop: CASSEQGGGGAYEQYF. The CDR3 region has the DNA TGTGCCAGCAGTGAACAAGGTGGCGGGGGGGCCTACGAGCAGTACTTC. The gene calls are TRBV6-1 and TRBJ2-7; TRBD2 matches at 9 bases. J lost 2 bases, V lost 2 bases, and 7 bases had no gene match. The germline gives CDR1 MNHNS, CDR2 SASEGT. The CDR3 runs 16 residues.

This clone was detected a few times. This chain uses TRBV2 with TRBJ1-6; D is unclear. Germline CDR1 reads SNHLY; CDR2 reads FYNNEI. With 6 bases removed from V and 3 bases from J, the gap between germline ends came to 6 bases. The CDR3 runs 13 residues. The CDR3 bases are TGTGCCAGCAGGGACGGCTATAATTCACCCCTCCACTTT. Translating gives CASRDGYNSPLHF.

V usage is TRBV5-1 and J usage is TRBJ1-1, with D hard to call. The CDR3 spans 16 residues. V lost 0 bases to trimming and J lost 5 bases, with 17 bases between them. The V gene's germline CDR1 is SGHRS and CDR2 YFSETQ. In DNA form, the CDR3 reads TGCGCCAGCAGCTTGGGACCGTCCGTACTCACGACTGAAGCTTTCTTT. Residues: CASSLGPSVLTTEAFF.